A selection of T cell receptor beta chains follows, all from one sample in a study of cytomegalovirus exposure and HLA in healthy donors. The method was immunoSEQ multiplex PCR; TCRdb's version includes in-frame clones alone and lacks a portion of them. The table records 100,000 to 150,000 clones, 78% of them present only once. Input material: PBMCs. The receptors come from a woman in her thirties or forties in good health and CMV-seronegative. Both conserved end residues are part of each CDR3. Fields, in order: V gene, CDR3 protein.

TRBV10-3 | CATRNNIGQGSSYEQYF
TRBV7-2 | CASSLVQGLNQPQHF
TRBV29-1 | CSAYTRTDTQYF
TRBV28 | CASSPGTAQGEKLFF
TRBV5-5 | CASSLRLAGGPTDTQYF
TRBV30 | CAWSGSRDRGSGANVLTF
TRBV2 | CASSAWAGGAADTQYF
TRBV5-5 | CASSSRDTYEQYF
TRBV15 | CATSPSGADTGELFF
TRBV19 | CASSNRASGANVLTF
TRBV19 | CASSWDRINEQFF
TRBV30 | CAWSASSGNTIYF
TRBV29-1 | CSVESSAYEQYF
TRBV6-6 | CASSYSASTDTQYF
TRBV4-2 | CASSQEPSTSSTDTQYF
TRBV2 | CASSAGTGGIRDTQYF
TRBV19 | CASRTGTGGEKLFF
TRBV2 | CATLIRTARSTDTQYF
TRBV27 | CASSPPVGSPHEQYF
TRBV28 | CASSSPPGQGSYEQYF
TRBV5-1 | CASSSTGTRRDEQYF
TRBV28 | CASSSATVTYGYTF
TRBV18 | CASSPFEDTEAFF
TRBV5-6 | CASSLLATKETQYF
TRBV15 | CATSRDPGPTSNEQFF
TRBV11-2 | CASSSTPGSYNEQFF
TRBV20-1 | CSPTSTDTQYF
TRBV10-3 | CAIRTDSGELFF
TRBV5-1 | CASSLGTSGRETQYF
TRBV4-2 | CASSQDASGRAYEQYF
TRBV28 | CASSLWEDSYNEQFF
TRBV9 | CASSPGLAVSTDTQYF
TRBV2 | CASGAGGASGANVLTF
TRBV19 | CASSMAQGANTEAFF
TRBV27 | CASSSLGTGDNEQFF
TRBV7-6 | CASSLTGDSYEQYF
TRBV14 | CASSQDTGGTRTQYF
TRBV18 | CASLPGQGFSEGAFF
TRBV5-1 | CASSQGGLAGSTDTQYF
TRBV21-1 | CASRGQGNTGELFF
TRBV5-4 | CASSPSTAKNSQYF
TRBV7-3 | CASSLVRGRELFF
TRBV19 | CASTPQGTEAFF
TRBV14 | CASSQARIGYYNEQFF
TRBV7-9 | CASRPTGSGANVLTF
TRBV11-2 | CASSPPGLMNEQFF
TRBV7-2 | CASGQGYYEQYF
TRBV12-1 | CASSGTGHEKLFF
TRBV18 | CASSPLQGLTDTQYF
TRBV5-5 | CASSLERGNYGYTF
TRBV6-5 | CASSYSGQGGHEQYF
TRBV2 | CASSEATGGYEQYF
TRBV7-3 | CASSPGRASGIQYF
TRBV6-5 | CASTADSSGNTIYF